This T cell receptor (beta chain) was identified during a study of vaccination and CD4 T cells after COVID-19. Treatment described: roughly 11-day PBMC culture with coronavirus spike peptide pools or control peptides (ViraFEST assay). Only a few counts were recorded for this clonotype. Antigen specificity is unknown. The V gene's germline CDR1 is SGHNT and CDR2 YENEEA. V lost 2 bases, J lost 2 bases, and 4 bases stayed unmatched. The length of the CDR3 is 16 residues. The study sequenced cultured CD4+ T cell DNA using the Oncomine TCR Beta short-read assay. TCRdb analysed the PCR reads with MiXCR anew, one entry per CDR3 protein. The table has about 18,000 distinct CDR3 sequences, 45% seen once.

The receptor comes from a human donor who received a COVID-19 vaccine. The chain has TRBV11-3 and TRBJ2-1; the match to TRBD2 covers 9 bases. This sample comprised CD4+ T cells from blood, cultured in vitro, obtained before SARS-CoV-2 vaccination. CDR3 in DNA: TGTGCCAGCAGCTTAAATCCTAGCGGGGCCTACAATGAGCAGTTCTTC. This gives the protein CASSLNPSGAYNEQFF.